This T cell receptor (beta chain) was sequenced for a study of T cell responses to AZD1222 COVID-19 vaccine. On the study more broadly: Recipients boosted at about 4 weeks or about 12 weeks are pooled.

The method was immunoSEQ multiplex PCR; TCRdb's version includes in-frame clones alone and lacks a portion of them. The table lists 150,000 or so clones, 88% of them singletons. As concerns this clone: Antigen unknown.

The germline V and J ends were trimmed by 0 bases and 9 bases, with 14 bases remaining between them. The CDR3 is made up of 14 amino acids. From germline, CDR1 is LGHDT and CDR2 YNNKEL (reference sequence). Overall study results and limits: A mostly white British donor set with more females was recruited, and clonal diversity was possibly underestimated. Repertoire sampling was restricted to post-peak T cell response timepoints.

This rearrangement joins TRBV3-1 (or the pseudogene TRBV3-2) to TRBJ1-1, with unresolved D. The clonotype comes from an adult in good health. The sample was peripheral blood, taken on day 0 of AZD1222 vaccination. The CDR3 DNA is TGTGCCAGCAGCCAAGATCAGAGATCTCGGAAAGCTTTCTTT. Translation gives CASSQDQRSRKAFF.